The entry below describes one T cell receptor (beta chain). Antigen: not known. These data belong to a study of long-term antiretroviral therapy in people with HIV. Study background: The earliest samples predate the 2015 immediate-ART recommendation by about a decade.

Assay version v3.0 of immunoSEQ was used, and it was run at survey level. The protocol was immunoSEQ multiplex PCR, while the TCRdb copy is restricted to in-frame clones and leaves out a portion. The top ten hold more than 7.5% of the sample, which has 15,000 to 20,000 clones, roughly 77% seen once. Study results and caveats: Every time point showed a repertoire led by clones expanded before ART. Following ART, diversity rose but still fell short of transplant donor controls.

In germline, CDR1 is MNHNS, CDR2 SASEGT. The CDR3 runs to 15 residues. Trimming removed 0 bases at V and 5 bases at J, with 14 bases between. Sequencing used unsorted PBMCs, obtained 0.3 years after starting antiretroviral therapy. The gene calls are TRBV6-1 and TRBJ2-7; tentatively, D is TRBD1 (7 bases). This clonotype was obtained from a man aged 18-30 years with HIV. The CDR3 region is CASSEAQEGANEQYF. The CDR3 DNA reads as TGTGCCAGCAGTGAAGCGCAGGAGGGGGCCAACGAGCAGTACTTC.